Following are 30 T cell receptor beta chains from one sample sequenced in a study of tumor and adjacent non-tumor tissue in lung cancer. No cell sorting was done before RNA was extracted from the tissue. More than 3 cm separated this lung sample from the edge of the tumor. A modified ARM-PCR protocol with three rounds of nested PCR amplified TCRbeta. TCRdb passed the multiplex PCR reads through MiXCR, listing each CDR3 protein once. Found here are some 100,000 distinct CDR3 sequences, 65% of them singletons; the top ten hold approximately 19%. The sequenced sample consisted of distant non-tumor lung tissue. Source of these receptors: a man aged 25 to 40 with non-small cell lung cancer.

This rearrangement joins TRBV11-2 to TRBJ1-1, with D unclear. V dropped 1 base and J dropped 1 base, with 4 bases sitting between them. The germline V gene has CDR1 SGHAT and CDR2 FQNNGV. The CDR3 length is 13 residues. The CDR3 region is CASSLGPNTEAFF. The DNA of the CDR3 is TGTGCCAGCAGCTTAGGGCCGAACACTGAAGCTTTCTTT. Full variable domain (outside the CDR3, taken from reference TRBV11-2 and TRBJ1-1): EAGVAQSPRYKIIEKRQSVAFWCNPISGHATLYWYQQILGQGPKLLIQFQNNGVVDDSQLPKDRFSAERLKGVDSTLKIQPAKLEDSAVYLCASSLGPNTEAFFGQGTRLTVV.

About this clonotype: The junction differs from germline at one of its ends, possibly a read error. The V and J genes are TRBV6-2 or TRBV6-3 and TRBJ2-6; either TRBD1 or TRBD2 may supply D (5 bases each). Germline V gene lookup returns CDR1 MNHEY and CDR2 SVGEGT. CDR3 length: 15 residues. Here the CDR3 DNA reads TGTGCCAGCAGTTCTAGGGGAGCCGGGGCCCACGTCCTGACTTTC. This gives the protein CASSSRGAGAHVLTF.

CDR3 sequence reads: CASSLDGGYTEAFF. CDR3 bases: TGTGCCAGCAGCTTGGACGGTGGATACACTGAAGCTTTCTTT. The chain joins TRBV5-4 to TRBJ1-1, with no clear D. CDR1 and CDR2 (germline): SGHNT, YYREEE (reference sequence). The CDR3 is made up of 14 amino acids. V gave up 0 bases and J gave up 3 bases, with 9 bases separating them.

This clonotype occurred a few times. At one boundary the junction diverges from the germline segment, which might be a read error. The V and J genes are TRBV6-2 or TRBV6-3 and TRBJ2-1; D remains ambiguous. The germline gives CDR1 MNHEY, CDR2 SVGEGT. The CDR3 contains 15 residues. CDR3 sequence (DNA): TGTGCCAGCAGATACTCCGAGATCTCCTACAATGAGCAGTTCTTC. Its protein product is CASRYSEISYNEQFF.

This clonotype was seen at least ten times. The chain has TRBV20-1 and TRBJ2-3; no definite D call. The CDR3 sequence is 13 residues long. Trimming took 5 bases from V and 0 from J, leaving 9 bases between them. CDR1 and CDR2 (germline): DFQATT, SNEGSKA (reference sequence). CDR3 nucleotide sequence: TGCAGTGCTCGCCTTCCTAGCACAGATACGCAGTATTTT. It codes for CSARLPSTDTQYF.

To note about this clonotype: A much larger clone differs from this one at a single base, so this may be a read error. The V and J genes are TRBV4-2 and TRBJ1-2; TRBD1 matches 8 bases. CDR3 length: 15 residues. Germline lookup yields CDR1 LGHNA and CDR2 YNFKEQ. CDR3 sequence: CDSSLLAGGEGGYTF. Written as DNA, the CDR3 is TGTGACAGCAGCCTCCTGGCAGGGGGCGAGGGTGGCTACACCTTC.

The table lists this clonotype with a few counts. A single base separates this from a much larger clone, so it may be a read error. The chain joins TRBV20-1 to TRBJ1-4; 9 bases are a match to TRBD1. The CDR3 extends over 13 amino acids. The germline V gene has CDR1 DFQATT and CDR2 SNEGSKA (reference sequence). The CDR3 is CSATDRGREKLLF. CDR3 DNA sequence: TGCAGTGCCACCGACAGGGGGAGGGAAAAACTGCTTTTT.

The genes are TRBV6-4 and TRBJ2-2, with TRBD2 as a possible D gene (6 bases). The germline V gene encodes CDR1 MRHNA and CDR2 SNTAGT. This CDR3 is built from 16 residues. V lost 0 bases, J lost 5 bases, and 13 bases lay in between. Here the CDR3 reads CASSDSPGRETGELFF. As DNA, the CDR3 is TGTGCCAGCAGTGACTCACCCGGGAGAGAAACCGGGGAGCTGTTTTTT.

Points on this clonotype: At one boundary the junction diverges from the germline segment, which might be a read error. V usage is TRBV24-1 and J usage is TRBJ2-1, with 9 bases fitting TRBD2. Germline CDR1 KGHDR, CDR2 SFDVKD. The CDR3 length is 20 residues. The CDR3 is CASSDVGGTSGRFNYNEQFF. The CDR3 bases are TGTGCCAGCAGTGACGTTGGTGGGACAAGCGGGAGGTTTAACTACAATGAGCAGTTCTTC.

This clonotype was counted at least ten times. V is TRBV6-2 or TRBV6-3 and J is TRBJ1-6; D is uncertain. V dropped 2 bases and J dropped 9 bases, with 14 bases sitting between them. The CDR3 runs 15 residues. Per germline, CDR1 MNHEY and CDR2 SVGEGT. In DNA form, the CDR3 reads TGTGCCAGCAGTTACGTCCGGGGATTTAGTTCACCCCTCCACTTT. Translated: CASSYVRGFSSPLHF.

The chain combines TRBV24-1 with TRBJ1-4, with D maybe TRBD1 (6 bases). Germline values: CDR1 KGHDR, CDR2 SFDVKD. V was shortened by 4 bases and J by 7 bases, with 21 bases between the two germline ends. The CDR3 length is 17 residues. DNA of the CDR3: TGTGCCACCAGTGACACGAAAGGGGAACAGGGAGGTGAAAAACTGTTTTTT. Its protein is CATSDTKGEQGGEKLFF.

Notes on this clonotype: This may come from a read error, since a much larger clone is one base off. The J gene is TRBJ1-2, the V gene TRBV6-5, with a tentative D call TRBD1 (5 bases). In germline, CDR1 is MNHEY, CDR2 SVGAGI. V was trimmed by 6 bases and J by 4 bases, leaving 18 bases between them. The CDR3 extends over 15 amino acids. The chain's CDR3 is CASREGARVFYGYTF. DNA of the CDR3: TGTGCCAGCAGAGAAGGGGCTAGAGTCTTCTATGGCTACACCTTC.

This chain links TRBV20-1 with TRBJ2-3; TRBD2 might be the D (5 bases). Germline loops: CDR1 DFQATT, CDR2 SNEGSKA (reference sequence). V dropped 3 bases and J dropped 3 bases, with 19 bases sitting between them. The CDR3 is 16 residues long. The CDR3 DNA sequence: TGCAGTGCTAGTGAAGGGAGCGTGAGGATGACAGATACGCAGTATTTT. This gives the protein CSASEGSVRMTDTQYF.

Note on this clonotype: The junction and the germline gene differ at one end; a read error may be behind it. This sequence joins TRBV6-5 and TRBJ1-6; 8 positions match TRBD1. This CDR3 comprises 14 residues. Germline CDR1 and CDR2: MNHEY and SVGAGI. For the CDR3, the DNA is TGTGCCAACAGTGACAGGGGAGGCAACTCACCCCTCCACTTT. Its translation: CANSDRGGNSPLHF.

This clonotype occurred a few times. A much bigger clone sits one base away, suggesting this may be a read error. J is TRBJ2-5 and V is TRBV12-3 or TRBV12-4; D is unresolved. CDR3 length: 16 residues. The V gene lost 0 bases and the J gene lost 5 bases, with 16 bases spanning the gap. CDR3 sequence: CASSLAGSVSAETQYF. The CDR3, as DNA: TGTGCCAGCAGTTTAGCGGGGTCGGTCTCTGCGGAGACCCAGTACTTC.

As regards this clonotype: The junction and the germline gene differ at one end; a read error may be behind it. The chain recombines TRBV7-8 with TRBJ2-2; a weak D match, TRBD2 (7 bases). Germline CDR1 SGHVS, CDR2 FQNEAQ. The CDR3 length is 15 residues. CDR3 DNA: TGTGCCAGCAGCTTAAGCGGGACACGGACCGGGGAGCTGTTATTT. The encoded protein is CASSLSGTRTGELLF.

On this clonotype: No conserved phenylalanine or tryptophan is present at the end of the CDR3, so a read error is the likely explanation. The chain recombines TRBV5-1 with TRBJ2-7, with TRBD1 as a possible D gene (6 bases). The V gene's germline CDR1 is SGHRS and CDR2 YFSETQ. The length of the CDR3 is 13 residues. V lost 4 bases, J lost 4 bases, and 12 bases lay in between. The DNA of the CDR3 is TGCGCCAGCAGCCCGGGACAAATATACGAGCAGTACTCC. Its translation is CASSPGQIYEQYS.

This clonotype was observed at least ten times. V gene TRBV13 combines with J gene TRBJ2-1; 14 bases agree with TRBD2. Losses at the gene ends were 5 bases for V and 0 bases for J; bases not matched to a gene: 6. The CDR3 loop spans 18 amino acids. The germline V gene encodes CDR1 PRHDT and CDR2 FYEKMQ (reference sequence). The CDR3 DNA sequence: TGTGCCAGCAGCCAAATAGGGACTAGCGGGAGCTCCTACAATGAGCAGTTCTTC. Its protein is CASSQIGTSGSSYNEQFF.

The chain recombines TRBV7-9 with TRBJ1-2; 8 nucleotides align to TRBD1. The V gene end was trimmed by 10 bases and the J gene end by 2 bases; junction bases not matched to a gene: 6. Germline V gene lookup returns CDR1 SEHNR and CDR2 FQNEAQ (reference sequence). CDR3 length: 13 residues. For the CDR3, the DNA is TGTGCCACTAGTCAGGGGGCGAACTATGGCTACACCTTC. It is translated as CATSQGANYGYTF.

Points on this clonotype: Mismatch with germline at one junction end may stem from a read error. The chain has TRBV6-1 and TRBJ1-1; D is uncertain. The CDR3 has 15 amino acids. Looked up from germline, CDR1 is MNHNS and CDR2 is SASEGT. CDR3 nucleotide sequence: TGTGCCAGCAATGAAGTACCTAATCTTGGGGCTGAAGCTTTCTTT. Protein product: CASNEVPNLGAEAFF.

This clonotype has more than one count but fewer than ten. V gene TRBV7-9 combines with J gene TRBJ2-2; D is possibly TRBD2 (5 bases). CDR1 is SEHNR and CDR2 is FQNEAQ in the germline V gene (reference sequence). The CDR3 runs 15 residues. Deletions cut 8 bases from V and 6 bases from J, with 19 bases between. For the CDR3, the DNA is TGTGCCAGCCTCCCATCCTCGAGGGTGGCCGGGGAGCTGTTTTTT. Translated: CASLPSSRVAGELFF.

Regarding this clonotype: Since the CDR3 does not end with the conserved phenylalanine or tryptophan, this likely comes from a read error. The limits of the CDR3 on the DNA are not certain, so only TCRdb's listed CDR3 is given. The chain links TRBV5-5 to TRBJ2-3; TRBD1 is the table's D call, not checked against the DNA. The CDR3 has 18 residues if both end residues are counted. Per germline, CDR1 SGHKS and CDR2 YYEKEE (reference sequence). CDR3: CASYNWERARVSTDTHYS.

In regard to this clonotype: One junction end disagrees with the germline gene, perhaps due to a read error. The genes are TRBV6-1 and TRBJ1-2; 7 bases agree with TRBD1. CDR1 is MNHNS, CDR2 SASEGT, per germline. There are 14 residues in the CDR3. CDR3 loop: CASTIRGGAGGYSF. In nucleotides, the CDR3 is TGTGCTAGCACAATAAGAGGGGGCGCTGGGGGCTACAGCTTC.

This clonotype has ten or more counts. The chain has TRBV12-3 or TRBV12-4 and TRBJ1-2; no definite D call. Trimming cost V 5 bases and J 8 bases, with 9 bases left between them. The CDR3 runs 11 residues. The CDR3 DNA reads as TGTGCCAGCAGTAACAGTCTGGGCTACACCTTC. Translation gives CASSNSLGYTF.

Concerning this clonotype: An end of the junction does not agree with germline; a read error may underlie this. The gene calls are TRBV6-2 or TRBV6-3 and TRBJ2-7, with TRBD2 identical over 7 bases. CDR1 is MNHEY and CDR2 is SVGEGT in the germline V gene. The CDR3 length is 17 residues. The CDR3 nucleotides are TGTGCCAGCAGTTACCCCCTCATAGGCGGGAGATCCTACGAGCAGTATTTC. It specifies CASSYPLIGGRSYEQYF.

The chain is built from TRBV6-2 or TRBV6-3 and TRBJ2-3; 10 nucleotides line up with TRBD2. Trimming cost V 5 bases and J 14 bases; bases outside gene matches: 16. There are 15 residues in the CDR3. CDR1 MNHEY and CDR2 SVGEGT come from the germline V gene. CDR3 sequence reads: CASSASGSWTDALYF. The CDR3 DNA reads as TGTGCCAGCAGTGCTAGCGGGAGTTGGACAGATGCGCTGTATTTT.

Concerning this clonotype itself: A junction end diverges from the germline sequence, so it may reflect a read error. This sequence joins TRBV6-2 or TRBV6-3 and TRBJ2-1; weak D call: TRBD1 (6 bases). CDR3 size: 14 residues. Germline V gene data show CDR1 as MNHEY and CDR2 as SVGEGT. CDR3 loop: CASEDLQGMGEQFF. CDR3 nucleotide sequence: TGCGCCAGCGAGGACTTACAGGGTATGGGTGAGCAGTTCTTC.

With regard to this clonotype: Mismatch with germline at one junction end may stem from a read error. V is TRBV29-1 and J is TRBJ2-1; tentative D call: TRBD2 (6 bases). This CDR3 is 13 amino acids long. The germline gives CDR1 SQVTM, CDR2 ANQGSEA. The CDR3 DNA reads TGCAGCGCGGGAGCGCGAGGGTACAATGTGCAGTTCTTC. Protein product: CSAGARGYNVQFF.

The chain couples TRBV11-2 to TRBJ2-3; D possibly uses TRBD1 or TRBD2 (6 bases each). The CDR3 has 15 amino acids. CDR1 is SGHAT and CDR2 is FQNNGV in the germline V gene. V lost 2 bases and J lost 2, with 11 bases in between. Here the CDR3 DNA reads TGTGCCAGCAGCTTAAGGTGGGGGGCCACAGATACGCAGTATTTT. Amino acid sequence: CASSLRWGATDTQYF.

This clonotype was picked up many times. V is TRBV20-1 and J is TRBJ1-2, with a tentative D call TRBD1 (5 bases). Trimming cost V 0 bases and J 8 bases, with 25 bases left between them. The V gene's germline CDR1 is DFQATT and CDR2 SNEGSKA (reference sequence). This CDR3 has 17 residues. The CDR3 protein is CSARDGGTGGDLRGYTF. CDR3 nucleotides: TGCAGTGCTAGAGATGGAGGAACAGGAGGGGACCTACGCGGCTACACCTTC.